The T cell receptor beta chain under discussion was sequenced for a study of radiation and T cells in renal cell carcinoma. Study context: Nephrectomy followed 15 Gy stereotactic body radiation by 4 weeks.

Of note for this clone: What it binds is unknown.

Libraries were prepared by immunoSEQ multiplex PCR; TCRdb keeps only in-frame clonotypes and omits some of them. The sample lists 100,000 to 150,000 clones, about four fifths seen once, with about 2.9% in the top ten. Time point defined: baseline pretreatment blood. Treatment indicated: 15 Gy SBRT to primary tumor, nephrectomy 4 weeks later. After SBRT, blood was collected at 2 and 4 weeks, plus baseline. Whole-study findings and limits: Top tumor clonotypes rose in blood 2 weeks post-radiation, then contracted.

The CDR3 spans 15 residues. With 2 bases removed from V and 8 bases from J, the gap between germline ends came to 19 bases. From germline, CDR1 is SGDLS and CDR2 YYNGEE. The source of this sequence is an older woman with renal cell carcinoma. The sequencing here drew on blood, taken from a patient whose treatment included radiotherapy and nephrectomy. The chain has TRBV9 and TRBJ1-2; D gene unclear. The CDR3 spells CASSVGPGRGRGYTF. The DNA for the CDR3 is TGTGCCAGCAGCGTCGGACCGGGCCGTGGGAGAGGCTACACCTTC.